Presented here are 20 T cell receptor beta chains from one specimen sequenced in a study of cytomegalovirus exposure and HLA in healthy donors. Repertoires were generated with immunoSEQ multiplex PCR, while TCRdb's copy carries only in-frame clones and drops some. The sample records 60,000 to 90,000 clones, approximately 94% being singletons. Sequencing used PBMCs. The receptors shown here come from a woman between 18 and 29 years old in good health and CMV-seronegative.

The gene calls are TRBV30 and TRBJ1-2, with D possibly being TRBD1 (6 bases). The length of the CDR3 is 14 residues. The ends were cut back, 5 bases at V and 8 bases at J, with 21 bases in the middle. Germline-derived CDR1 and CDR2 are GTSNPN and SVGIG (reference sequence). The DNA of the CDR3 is TGTGCCTGGGCCGGGGGGGCAGGAATAAGAGGCTACACCTTC. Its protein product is CAWAGGAGIRGYTF.

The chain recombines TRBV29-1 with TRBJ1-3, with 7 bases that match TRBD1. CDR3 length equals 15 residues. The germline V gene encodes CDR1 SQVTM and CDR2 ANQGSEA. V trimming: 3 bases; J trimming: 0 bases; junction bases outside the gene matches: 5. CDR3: CSVDPGTDSGNTIYF. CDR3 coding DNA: TGCAGCGTTGACCCAGGGACAGACTCTGGAAACACCATATATTTT.

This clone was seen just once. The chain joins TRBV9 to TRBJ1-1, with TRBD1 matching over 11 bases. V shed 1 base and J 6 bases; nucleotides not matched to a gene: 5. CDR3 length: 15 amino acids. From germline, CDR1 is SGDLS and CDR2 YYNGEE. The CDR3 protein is CASSVQGQGVSEAFF. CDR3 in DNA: TGTGCCAGCAGCGTACAGGGACAGGGGGTATCTGAAGCTTTCTTT.

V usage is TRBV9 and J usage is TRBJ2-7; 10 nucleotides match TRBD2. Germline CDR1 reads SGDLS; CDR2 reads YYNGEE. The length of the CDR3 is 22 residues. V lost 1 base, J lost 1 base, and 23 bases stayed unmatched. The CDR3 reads CASSVTSLGLGEASGGSYEQYF. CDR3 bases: TGTGCCAGCAGCGTAACGTCCCTGGGATTAGGGGAAGCTAGCGGGGGATCCTACGAGCAGTACTTC. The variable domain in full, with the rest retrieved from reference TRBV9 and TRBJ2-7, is DSGVTQTPKHLITATGQRVTLRCSPRSGDLSVYWYQQSLDQGLQFLIQYYNGEERAKGNILERFSAQQFPDLHSELNLSSLELGDSALYFCASSVTSLGLGEASGGSYEQYFGPGTRLTVT.

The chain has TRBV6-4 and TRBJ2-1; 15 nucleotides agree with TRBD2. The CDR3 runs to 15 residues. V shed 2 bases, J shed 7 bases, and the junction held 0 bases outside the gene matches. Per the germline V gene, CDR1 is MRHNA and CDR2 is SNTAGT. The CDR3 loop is CASSDGTSGGNEQFF. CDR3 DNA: TGTGCCAGCAGTGACGGGACTAGCGGGGGGAATGAGCAGTTCTTC.

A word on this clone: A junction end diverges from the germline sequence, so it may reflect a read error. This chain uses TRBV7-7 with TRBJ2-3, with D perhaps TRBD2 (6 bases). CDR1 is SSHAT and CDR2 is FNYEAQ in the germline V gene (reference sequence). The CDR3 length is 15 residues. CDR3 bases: TGTGCTAGCAGCTTAGGGACTGCGGGCGTAGATACGCAGTATTTT. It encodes CASSLGTAGVDTQYF.

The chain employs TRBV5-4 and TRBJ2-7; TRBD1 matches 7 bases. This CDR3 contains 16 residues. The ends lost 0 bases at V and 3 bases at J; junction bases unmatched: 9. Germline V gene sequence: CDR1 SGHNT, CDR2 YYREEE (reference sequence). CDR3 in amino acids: CASSLVPWAGGYEQYF. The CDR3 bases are TGTGCCAGCAGCTTGGTTCCCTGGGCAGGGGGCTACGAGCAGTACTTC.

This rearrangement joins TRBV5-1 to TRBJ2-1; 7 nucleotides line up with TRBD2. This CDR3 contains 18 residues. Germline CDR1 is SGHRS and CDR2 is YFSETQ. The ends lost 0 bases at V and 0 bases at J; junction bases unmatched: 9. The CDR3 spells CASSLAGSGLSSYNEQFF. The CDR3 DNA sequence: TGCGCCAGCAGCTTGGCCGGTAGCGGGCTCAGCTCCTACAATGAGCAGTTCTTC.

The CDR3 nucleotides read TGTGCCAGCAGCTTAGAGGGACACCCTACCTACGAGCAGTACTTC. It is translated as CASSLEGHPTYEQYF. This rearrangement joins TRBV11-1 to TRBJ2-7, with D possibly matching TRBD1 (6 bases). Germline CDR1 is SGHAT and CDR2 is FQDESV (reference sequence). V was clipped by 1 base and J by 2 bases, with 12 bases between them. The CDR3 runs 15 residues.

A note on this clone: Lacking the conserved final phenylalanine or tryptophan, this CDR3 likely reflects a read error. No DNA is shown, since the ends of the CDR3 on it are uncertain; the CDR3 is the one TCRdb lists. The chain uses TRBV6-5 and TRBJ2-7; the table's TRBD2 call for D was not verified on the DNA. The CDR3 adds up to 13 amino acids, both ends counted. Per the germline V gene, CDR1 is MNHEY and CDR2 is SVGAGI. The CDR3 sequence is CASSSPWGDARWS.

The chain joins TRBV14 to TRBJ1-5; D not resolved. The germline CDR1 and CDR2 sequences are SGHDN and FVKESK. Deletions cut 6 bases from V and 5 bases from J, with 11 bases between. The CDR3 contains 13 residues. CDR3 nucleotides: TGTGCCAGCAGTCCTAATTTGGATCAGCCCCAGCATTTT. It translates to CASSPNLDQPQHF. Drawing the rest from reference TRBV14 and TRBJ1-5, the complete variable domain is EAGVTQFPSHSVIEKGQTVTLRCDPISGHDNLYWYRRVMGKEIKFLLHFVKESKQDESGMPNNRFLAERTGGTYSTLKVQPAELEDSGVYFCASSPNLDQPQHFGDGTRLSIL.

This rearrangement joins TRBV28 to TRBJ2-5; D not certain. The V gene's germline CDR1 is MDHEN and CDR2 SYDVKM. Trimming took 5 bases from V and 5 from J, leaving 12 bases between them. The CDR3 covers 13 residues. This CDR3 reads CASSLMPRETQYF. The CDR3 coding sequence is TGTGCCAGCAGTCTGATGCCCCGGGAGACCCAGTACTTC.

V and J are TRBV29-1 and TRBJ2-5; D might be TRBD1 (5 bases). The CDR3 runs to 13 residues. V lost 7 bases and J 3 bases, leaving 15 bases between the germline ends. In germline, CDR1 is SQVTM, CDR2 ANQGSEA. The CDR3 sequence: CSAEASGKETQYF. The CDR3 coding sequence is TGCAGCGCAGAGGCGTCAGGGAAAGAGACCCAGTACTTC.

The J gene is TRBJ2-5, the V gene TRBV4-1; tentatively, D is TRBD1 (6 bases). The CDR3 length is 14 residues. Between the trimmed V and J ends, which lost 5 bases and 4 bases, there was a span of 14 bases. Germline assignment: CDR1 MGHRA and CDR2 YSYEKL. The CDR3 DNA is TGCGCCAGCAGCTCCGGGACATTAAGAGAGACCCAGTACTTC. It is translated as CASSSGTLRETQYF.

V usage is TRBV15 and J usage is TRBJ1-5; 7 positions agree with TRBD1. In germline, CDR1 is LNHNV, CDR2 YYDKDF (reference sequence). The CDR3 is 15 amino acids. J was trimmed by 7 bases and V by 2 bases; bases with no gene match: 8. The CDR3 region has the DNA TGTGCCACCAGCAGAAATACAGGGGACGGGCAGCCCCAGCATTTT. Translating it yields CATSRNTGDGQPQHF.

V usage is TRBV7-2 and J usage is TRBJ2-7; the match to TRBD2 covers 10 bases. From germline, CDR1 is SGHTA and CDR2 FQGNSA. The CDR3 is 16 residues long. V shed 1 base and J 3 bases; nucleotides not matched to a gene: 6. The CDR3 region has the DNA TGTGCCAGCAGCTTAGAGCCTAGCGGGGGACTCTACGAGCAGTACTTC. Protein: CASSLEPSGGLYEQYF. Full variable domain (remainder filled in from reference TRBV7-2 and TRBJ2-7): GAGVSQSPSNKVTEKGKDVELRCDPISGHTALYWYRQSLGQGLEFLIYFQGNSAPDKSGLPSDRFSAERTGGSVSTLTIQRTQQEDSAVYLCASSLEPSGGLYEQYFGPGTRLTVT.

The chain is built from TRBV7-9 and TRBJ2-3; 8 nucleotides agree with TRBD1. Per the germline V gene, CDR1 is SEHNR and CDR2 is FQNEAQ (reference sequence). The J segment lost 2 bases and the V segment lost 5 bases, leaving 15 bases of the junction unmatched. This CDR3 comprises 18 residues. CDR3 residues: CASSEDSGQALATDTQYF. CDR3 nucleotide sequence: TGTGCCAGCAGCGAAGACTCGGGACAGGCCCTGGCCACAGATACGCAGTATTTT. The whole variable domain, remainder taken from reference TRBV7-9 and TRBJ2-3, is DTGVSQNPRHKITKRGQNVTFRCDPISEHNRLYWYRQTLGQGPEFLTYFQNEAQLEKSRLLSDRFSAERPKGSFSTLEIQRTEQGDSAMYLCASSEDSGQALATDTQYFGPGTRLTVL.

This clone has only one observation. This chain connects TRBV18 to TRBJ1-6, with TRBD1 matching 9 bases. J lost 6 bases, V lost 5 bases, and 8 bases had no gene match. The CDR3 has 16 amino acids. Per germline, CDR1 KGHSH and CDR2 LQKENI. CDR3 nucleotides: TGTGCCAGCTCATCCCCGGGACAGGGTTCTAATTCACCCCTCCACTTT. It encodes CASSSPGQGSNSPLHF.

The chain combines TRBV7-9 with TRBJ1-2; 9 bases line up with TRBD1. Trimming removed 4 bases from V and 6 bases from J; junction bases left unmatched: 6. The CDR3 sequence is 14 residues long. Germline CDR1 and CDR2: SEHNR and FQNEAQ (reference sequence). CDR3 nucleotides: TGTGCCAGCAGCTCTCCGGGACAGGGTGATGGCTACACCTTC. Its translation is CASSSPGQGDGYTF.

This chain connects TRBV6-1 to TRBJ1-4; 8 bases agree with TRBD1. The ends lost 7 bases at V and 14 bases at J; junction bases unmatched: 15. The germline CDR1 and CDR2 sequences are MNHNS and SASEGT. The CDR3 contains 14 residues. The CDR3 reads CASKTGTGLPRLFF. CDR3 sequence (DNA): TGTGCCAGCAAGACCGGGACAGGTCTCCCCAGGCTGTTTTTT.